A selection of T cell receptor beta chains follows, all from one sample in a study of blood T cell repertoires in COVID-19. Clones were sequenced by immunoSEQ multiplex PCR, and TCRdb holds only the in-frame ones, with some missing. The repertoire holds about 180,000 clones, with about 90% as singletons. The sample consisted of PBMCs or T cells enriched from blood (not recorded which). The receptors were gathered from a young woman who had recovered from COVID-19. CDR3s include the opening cysteine and the closing phenylalanine or tryptophan. Each record gives: J gene, V gene, clone size, D gene, CDR3 DNA, CDR3 protein. A D gene is named only where the DNA matches it firmly. Size is omitted from some rows. Given values are once, few, many or a class for expanded clones.

TRBJ1-2 | TRBV28 | NA | TRBD1 | TGTGCCAGCAGTTTATCGCAACAGGGGTCGAGACGCCGAGGAACCTTC | CASSLSQQGSRRRGTF
TRBJ1-1 | TRBV2 | NA | TRBD1 | TGTGCCACCTCAAGGACAGGGGGGCCTGAAGCTTTCTTT | CATSRTGGPEAFF
TRBJ1-1 | TRBV11-2 | NA | NA | TGTGCCAGCAGCCTAGAGCGGACAGACACTGAAGCTTTCTTT | CASSLERTDTEAFF
TRBJ1-1 | TRBV28 | NA | NA | TGTGCCAGCAGTTTCATGTTCTGGGTCGAGGGTAACACTGAAGCTTTCTTT | CASSFMFWVEGNTEAFF
TRBJ2-7 | TRBV13 | NA | TRBD1 | TGTGCCAGCAGCCCTAGGACAGGGGGCCGCGAGCAGTACTTC | CASSPRTGGREQYF
TRBJ1-3 | TRBV30 | NA | NA | TGTGCCTGGAGTGTACGATTGGGCGTCGGAAACACCATATATTTT | CAWSVRLGVGNTIYF
TRBJ1-2 | TRBV30 | NA | NA | TGTGCCTGGAGTGAGACCTGGGGGCGGGATGGCTACACCTTC | CAWSETWGRDGYTF
TRBJ1-2 | TRBV5-4 | NA | NA | TGTGCCAGCAGTCACCGCCTCCGGGACACCTATGGCTACACCTTC | CASSHRLRDTYGYTF
TRBJ1-3 | TRBV10-3 | once | NA | TGTGCCATCAGTGACGGGGCAGGGGCCCAAAACACCATATATTTT | CAISDGAGAQNTIYF
TRBJ1-6 | TRBV19 | NA | NA | TGTGCCAGTAGTATAGAGGAGGGTTCACCCCTCCACTTT | CASSIEEGSPLHF
TRBJ2-1 | TRBV7-2 | NA | TRBD2 | TGTGCCAGCAGCCAGGGACTAGCGGGGCAAGCCTACAATGAGCAGTTCTTC | CASSQGLAGQAYNEQFF
TRBJ1-2 | TRBV6-4 | NA | NA | TGTGCCAGCAGTGACTCAGGACAGTCGCGCGGCTACACCTTC | CASSDSGQSRGYTF
TRBJ2-7 | TRBV15 | NA | TRBD1 | TGTGCCACCAGCAGAGGGACAGGGTACGAGCAGTACTTC | CATSRGTGYEQYF
TRBJ2-2 | TRBV6-2/TRBV6-3 | NA | TRBD2 | TGTGCCAGCAGTCCGACTCAGCGGGGGGGCCTCGGGGAGCTGTTTTTT | CASSPTQRGGLGELFF
TRBJ1-1 | TRBV28 | NA | NA | TGTGCCAGCAGTCCGACGGGTTGGGTAGCTTTCTTT | CASSPTGWVAFF
TRBJ2-4 | TRBV5-7 | NA | TRBD1 | TGTGCCAGCAGCTTAACAGGGGGCCGAGGCAAAAACATTCAGTACTTC | CASSLTGGRGKNIQYF
TRBJ1-1 | TRBV5-1 | NA | TRBD1 | TGCGCCAGCAGCTTTCGGACAGGGAACACTGAAGCTTTCTTT | CASSFRTGNTEAFF
TRBJ2-1 | TRBV11-3 | NA | TRBD2 | TGTGCCAGCAGCTTAGGTGATAGCGGGAGCTACAATGAGCAGTTCTTC | CASSLGDSGSYNEQFF
TRBJ2-5 | TRBV5-4 | NA | TRBD2 | TGTGCCAGCAGTTACACCGGGACTAGCGGTGCGGAGACCCAGTACTTC | CASSYTGTSGAETQYF
TRBJ2-1 | TRBV29-1 | NA | TRBD2 | TGCAGCGTGACCCAATTGCGGGGGGTTCACAATGAGCAGTTCTTC | CSVTQLRGVHNEQFF
TRBJ2-1 | TRBV27 | NA | NA | TGTGCCAGCAGCCCAGACGACTTAAAGCAGTTCTTC | CASSPDDLKQFF
TRBJ1-2 | TRBV24-1 | NA | NA | TGTGCCACCAGTGACTCAGGGAACTATGGCTACACCTTC | CATSDSGNYGYTF
TRBJ2-1 | TRBV6-5 | NA | TRBD2 | TGTGCCAGCAGTTACGGACTAGGCCCCTCTGAGCAGTTCTTC | CASSYGLGPSEQFF
TRBJ2-3 | TRBV19 | NA | TRBD2 | TGTGCCAGTAGTATCCCTAGCGGGGGCACAGATACGCAGTATTTT | CASSIPSGGTDTQYF
TRBJ1-6 | TRBV28 | NA | NA | TGTGCCAGCAGTTTATTATTGGGCGCCTATAATTCACCCCTCCACTTT | CASSLLLGAYNSPLHF
TRBJ1-1 | TRBV18 | NA | TRBD1 | TGTGCCAGCTCCCAGAAAGGACAGGGCACCGAAGCTTTCTTT | CASSQKGQGTEAFF
TRBJ1-2 | TRBV3-1/TRBV3-2 | once | NA | TGTGCCAGCAGCTCAAGGGGAAACTATGGCTACACCTTC | CASSSRGNYGYTF
TRBJ1-1 | TRBV6-5 | NA | NA | TGTGCCAGCACCCAAGGAGGATCTGAAGCTTTCTTT | CASTQGGSEAFF
TRBJ1-1 | TRBV6-2/TRBV6-3 | NA | NA | TGTGCCAGCAGTCGCCCAAGACAGGTTATGAACACTGAAGCTTTCTTT | CASSRPRQVMNTEAFF
TRBJ2-7 | TRBV10-3 | NA | TRBD1 | TGTGCCATCAGTGGGACAGGCCGGACCTACGAGCAGTACTTC | CAISGTGRTYEQYF
TRBJ1-6 | TRBV28 | NA | TRBD1 | TGTGCCAGCACCGGACAGGGTTTCTTGAATTCACCCCTCCACTTT | CASTGQGFLNSPLHF
TRBJ2-3 | TRBV6-5 | NA | NA | TGTGCCAGCAGGGGGACTTTTACTAGCACAGATACGCAGTATTTT | CASRGTFTSTDTQYF
TRBJ1-2 | TRBV4-1 | NA | NA | TGCGCCAGCAGCTCAACCCCGACGGAGTACTATGGCTACACCTTC | CASSSTPTEYYGYTF
TRBJ2-3 | TRBV28 | once | NA | TGTGCCAGCAGTTTCCCCTACACAGATACGCAGTATTTT | CASSFPYTDTQYF
TRBJ2-4 | TRBV4-1 | NA | NA | TGCGCCAGCAGCCAAGATGGACTACCCCAGTACTTC | CASSQDGLPQYF
TRBJ2-7 | TRBV2 | NA | TRBD1 | TGTGCCAGCAGTGAGCAGGGGGTTCGGGAGCAGTACTTC | CASSEQGVREQYF
TRBJ1-6 | TRBV18 | NA | NA | TGTGCCAGCTCACCGGCCACTCTAAAGACAGGATCAGATTCACCCCTCCACTTT | CASSPATLKTGSDSPLHF
TRBJ1-1 | TRBV6-6 | NA | NA | TGTGCCAGCCATATGGTAAACAGGGTAGGAAAGGAAGCTTTCTTT | CASHMVNRVGKEAFF
TRBJ1-4 | TRBV5-1 | NA | NA | TGCGCCAGCAGCTTGGCTCAGGGGTATAATGAAAAACTGTTTTTT | CASSLAQGYNEKLFF